Below, one TCR beta chain is given with its context. The sample belongs to a study of blood T cell repertoires in COVID-19. In the study overall: Sites in the United States, Italy and Spain provided acute and convalescent COVID-19 samples.

The CDR3 runs to 12 residues. V dropped 1 base and J dropped 7 bases, with 8 bases sitting between them. Germline CDR1 reads SGHKS; CDR2 reads YYEKEE (reference sequence). Per the original methods: How many nucleated cells were present was estimated from reference gene primer amplification. Sequencing used immunoSEQ multiplex PCR; TCRdb keeps in-frame clones, though not all of them. The D gene and trimming were derived from the DNA, and the V and J assignments and clone size from that table. The sample holds just over 250,000 clones, 75% to 95% seen once. The gene calls are TRBV5-5 and TRBJ1-1; no reliable D call. The sequenced material came from peripheral blood. The clonotype comes from a person under 35 with COVID-19, enrolled during active disease. The CDR3 is CASSLFSIEAFF. The CDR3, as DNA: TGTGCCAGCAGCTTGTTCAGTATTGAAGCTTTCTTT. The full variable domain, in which reference TRBV5-5 and TRBJ1-1 provide the parts outside the CDR3, is DAGVTQSPTHLIKTRGQQVTLRCSPISGHKSVSWYQQVLGQGPQFIFQYYEKEERGRGNFPDRFSARQFPNYSSELNVNALLLGDSALYLCASSLFSIEAFFGQGTRLTVV.